This note documents a single T cell receptor beta chain sequence. What it binds is not known. The source of the sample is a study of shared clonotypes between healthy human individuals. Study as a whole: The plates for each donor numbered three CD4 naive, three CD4 memory, two CD8 naive and one CD8 memory. General study findings and limits: It was observed that approximately 5% of naive CD4 clonotypes were shared across four donors.

The germline gives CDR1 MNHNS, CDR2 SASEGT. V lost 5 bases, J lost 5 bases, and 4 bases stayed unmatched. This CDR3 has 14 amino acids. All donors qualified as healthy HIV-negative adults and had experienced no recent acute infections or vaccinations. In the authors' workflow: Filtering differed for immunoSEQ, which gave only junction sequences without quality scores. Profiling relied on immunoSEQ multiplex PCR, and the TCRdb table lists in-frame clones only, not all of them. V and J calls and clone size are given by that table; D and trimming were obtained from the DNA. This table holds over 95,000 clones, about 70% found once.

The chain combines TRBV6-1 with TRBJ2-3; 10 nucleotides align to TRBD2. Sequences were obtained from memory CD8+ T cells sorted from blood. As for subset: CD45RO+ cells pooled with CCR7-negative TemRA cells. The TCR sequence derives from a young woman in good health. The DNA for the CDR3 is TGTGCCAGCAGTCCTAGCGGGAGCCAAGATACGCAGTATTTT. This gives the protein CASSPSGSQDTQYF.